A selection of T cell receptor beta chains follows, all from one sample in a study of shared clonotypes between healthy human individuals. Clones were read by immunoSEQ multiplex PCR, and TCRdb kept only the in-frame ones, dropping some. The table records about 680,000 clones, about 92% of them present only once. The sample taken for sequencing was naive CD8+ T cells sorted from blood. These receptors were obtained from a man under 40 in good health. Both conserved end residues are part of each CDR3. D genes are given only for firm matches. Size is stated for part of the rows, as once, few or many counts, or as a class when the clone is expanded.

V gene: TRBV9; J gene: TRBJ2-2; clone size: NA; D gene: NA; CDR3 DNA: TGTGCCAGCAGCGTAGGCGGGTCGTTATCTCCCGGGGAGCTGTTTTTT; CDR3 protein: CASSVGGSLSPGELFF
V gene: TRBV10-2; J gene: TRBJ2-7; clone size: many; D gene: NA; CDR3 DNA: TGCGCCAGCAGTGGGCCAGTCGACAACTACGAGCAGTACTTC; CDR3 protein: CASSGPVDNYEQYF
V gene: TRBV28; J gene: TRBJ2-7; clone size: once; D gene: TRBD1; CDR3 DNA: TGTGCCAGCAGTTTGGGGACAGGGTCAACCTACGAGCAGTACTTC; CDR3 protein: CASSLGTGSTYEQYF
V gene: TRBV27; J gene: TRBJ2-7; clone size: NA; D gene: NA; CDR3 DNA: TGTGCCAGCAGTTTAGCCGGGAACTACGAGCAGTACTTC; CDR3 protein: CASSLAGNYEQYF
V gene: TRBV7-6; J gene: TRBJ1-1; clone size: NA; D gene: TRBD1; CDR3 DNA: TGTGCCAGCAGCTTAAACCGGGACAGGATGAACACTGAAGCTTTCTTT; CDR3 protein: CASSLNRDRMNTEAFF
V gene: TRBV11-2; J gene: TRBJ2-3; clone size: NA; D gene: NA; CDR3 DNA: TGTGCCAGCAGTCCAGGGGCGGGCACAGATACGCAGTATTTT; CDR3 protein: CASSPGAGTDTQYF
V gene: TRBV27; J gene: TRBJ2-7; clone size: NA; D gene: NA; CDR3 DNA: TGTGCCAGCGGGTATTTCTCACTTCAGGACGAGCAGTACTTC; CDR3 protein: CASGYFSLQDEQYF
V gene: TRBV7-8; J gene: TRBJ1-2; clone size: NA; D gene: TRBD1; CDR3 DNA: TGTGCCAGCAGCTTAGAGGCGGTAACGGGACAGGGCTACTATGGCTACACCTTC; CDR3 protein: CASSLEAVTGQGYYGYTF
V gene: TRBV9; J gene: TRBJ2-2; clone size: NA; D gene: NA; CDR3 DNA: TGTGCCAGCAGTGTAACGGGAGCCGACACCGGGGAGCTGTTTTTT; CDR3 protein: CASSVTGADTGELFF
V gene: TRBV7-3; J gene: TRBJ2-6; clone size: NA; D gene: NA; CDR3 DNA: TGTGCCAGCAGCTTAGGGCCGTCTGGGGCCAACGTCCTGACTTTC; CDR3 protein: CASSLGPSGANVLTF
V gene: TRBV5-1; J gene: TRBJ2-7; clone size: once; D gene: NA; CDR3 DNA: TGCGCCAGCAGCTTCTTTAGTGGGAGCTCCTACGAGCAGTACTTC; CDR3 protein: CASSFFSGSSYEQYF
V gene: TRBV29-1; J gene: TRBJ2-7; clone size: NA; D gene: TRBD1; CDR3 DNA: TGCAGCGTCTTCTTGGGGACAGATCCCTACGAGCAGTACTTC; CDR3 protein: CSVFLGTDPYEQYF
V gene: TRBV7-3; J gene: TRBJ2-1; clone size: NA; D gene: NA; CDR3 DNA: TGTGCCAGCAGCAGGACCCTTTACAATGAGCAGTTCTTC; CDR3 protein: CASSRTLYNEQFF
V gene: TRBV4-1; J gene: TRBJ2-1; clone size: NA; D gene: NA; CDR3 DNA: TGCGCCAGCAGCCCCCGGGCGGATGAGCAGTTCTTC; CDR3 protein: CASSPRADEQFF
V gene: TRBV15; J gene: TRBJ1-1; clone size: NA; D gene: NA; CDR3 DNA: TGTGCCACCAGCAGAGATTGGGGTATCAACACTGAAGCTTTCTTT; CDR3 protein: CATSRDWGINTEAFF
V gene: TRBV4-1; J gene: TRBJ2-7; clone size: many; D gene: TRBD2; CDR3 DNA: TGCGCCAGCAGCCCACCTAGCGGTTACGAGCAGTACTTC; CDR3 protein: CASSPPSGYEQYF
V gene: TRBV19; J gene: TRBJ2-1; clone size: NA; D gene: TRBD2; CDR3 DNA: TGTGCCAGTAGTACTCTAGCGGGGTACAATGAGCAGTTCTTC; CDR3 protein: CASSTLAGYNEQFF
V gene: TRBV27; J gene: TRBJ2-2; clone size: NA; D gene: TRBD2; CDR3 DNA: TGTGCCAGCAGTCCCTCCCTGGGAGCGGGAGAGGGCGGGGAGCTGTTTTTT; CDR3 protein: CASSPSLGAGEGGELFF
V gene: TRBV7-9; J gene: TRBJ2-1; clone size: once; D gene: TRBD2; CDR3 DNA: TGTGCCAGCAGTCCGCTAGCGGGAGGACCCCTTTACAATGAGCAGTTCTTC; CDR3 protein: CASSPLAGGPLYNEQFF
V gene: TRBV19; J gene: TRBJ2-2; clone size: few; D gene: NA; CDR3 DNA: TGTGCCAGTAGTCCCTCCCTCCTGGTCCTCACCGGGGAGCTGTTTTTT; CDR3 protein: CASSPSLLVLTGELFF
V gene: TRBV6-1; J gene: TRBJ1-1; clone size: NA; D gene: NA; CDR3 DNA: TGTGCCAGCCTGTATACAGGGTTTCCCCAACAAGCTTTCTTT; CDR3 protein: CASLYTGFPQQAFF
V gene: TRBV28; J gene: TRBJ1-5; clone size: NA; D gene: NA; CDR3 DNA: TGTGCCAGCAGTTCCGAGCGCGGGGTTTATAGCAATCAGCCCCAGCATTTT; CDR3 protein: CASSSERGVYSNQPQHF
V gene: TRBV11-2; J gene: TRBJ2-7; clone size: NA; D gene: NA; CDR3 DNA: TGTGCCAGCAGTTCACCTCGCGGGGCGGGTAAGCAGTACTTC; CDR3 protein: CASSSPRGAGKQYF
V gene: TRBV7-3; J gene: TRBJ2-3; clone size: NA; D gene: NA; CDR3 DNA: TGTGCCAGCAGCCAAAGCCCCCCCCGGGTTGCAGATACGCAGTATTTT; CDR3 protein: CASSQSPPRVADTQYF